This TCR beta chain originates from a study of Ad26.COV2.S vaccination and SARS-CoV-2 variants. Study context: Ad26.COV2.S was injected intramuscularly once or twice, 56 days apart. Study results and caveats: Greater spike-specific TCR breadth was seen in vaccine recipients than in placebo recipients. Vaccine and placebo recipients had comparable breadth of non-spike TCRs.

As for this clone: Its cognate antigen is unknown.

Measured with immunoSEQ multiplex PCR; TCRdb has only the in-frame clones, and not every one. The sample consists of 450,000 to 550,000 clones, 80% to 90% of them appearing once. This sample's treatment: some 20 received Ad26.COV2.S at low or high dose, single or two shots; about 5 received placebo; per-sample allocation not given. Samples analyzed were those drawn on day 63 after the first vaccine or placebo injection. This vaccine is an Ad26 vector that expresses the Wuhan-strain SARS-CoV-2 spike. Germline V CDR1 and CDR2: LNHNV, YYDKDF (reference sequence). CDR3 size: 14 residues. V lost 0 bases and J 6 bases, leaving 11 bases between the germline ends.

The chain couples TRBV15 to TRBJ1-1, with D possibly TRBD1 on 5 matching bases. The sequence was obtained from a person between 18 and 65 years old who received the Ad26.COV2.S COVID-19 vaccine or a placebo. This sample comprised peripheral blood, obtained in a trial of Ad26.COV2.S vaccine versus placebo. CDR3 sequence: CATSRDNRRPEAFF. CDR3 nucleotides: TGTGCCACCAGCAGAGATAACAGGAGGCCTGAAGCTTTCTTT.